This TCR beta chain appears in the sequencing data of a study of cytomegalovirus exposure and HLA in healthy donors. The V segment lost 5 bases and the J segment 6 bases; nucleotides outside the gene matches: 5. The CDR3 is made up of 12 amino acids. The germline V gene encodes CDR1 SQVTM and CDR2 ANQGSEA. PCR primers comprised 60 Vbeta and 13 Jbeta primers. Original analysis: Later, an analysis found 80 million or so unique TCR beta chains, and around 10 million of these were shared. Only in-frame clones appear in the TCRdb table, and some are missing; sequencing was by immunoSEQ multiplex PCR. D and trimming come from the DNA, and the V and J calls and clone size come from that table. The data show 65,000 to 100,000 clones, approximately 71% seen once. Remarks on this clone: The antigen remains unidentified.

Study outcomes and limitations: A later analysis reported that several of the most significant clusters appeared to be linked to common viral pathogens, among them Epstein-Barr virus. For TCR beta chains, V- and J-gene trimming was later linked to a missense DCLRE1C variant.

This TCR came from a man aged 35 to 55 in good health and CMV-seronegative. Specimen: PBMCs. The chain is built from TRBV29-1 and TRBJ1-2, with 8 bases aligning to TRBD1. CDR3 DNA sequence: TGCAGCGTTTCGACAGGGGAGAATGGCTACACCTTC. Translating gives CSVSTGENGYTF. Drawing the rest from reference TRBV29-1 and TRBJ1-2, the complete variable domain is SAVISQKPSRDICQRGTSLTIQCQVDSQVTMMFWYRQQPGQSLTLIATANQGSEATYESGFVIDKFPISRPNLTFSTLTVSNMSPEDSSIYLCSVSTGENGYTFGSGTRLTVV.